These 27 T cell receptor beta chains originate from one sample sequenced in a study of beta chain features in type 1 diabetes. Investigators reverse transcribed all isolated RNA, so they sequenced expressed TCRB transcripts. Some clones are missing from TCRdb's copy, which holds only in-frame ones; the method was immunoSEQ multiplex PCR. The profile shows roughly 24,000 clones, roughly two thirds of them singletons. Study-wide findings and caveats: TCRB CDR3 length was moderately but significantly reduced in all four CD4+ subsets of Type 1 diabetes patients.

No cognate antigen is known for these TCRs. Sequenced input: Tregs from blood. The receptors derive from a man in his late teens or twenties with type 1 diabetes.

This CDR3 is CASSVGRLAGGLNSYNEQFF. In nucleotides, the CDR3 is TGTGCCAGCAGCGTAGGGAGACTAGCGGGAGGACTAAACTCCTACAATGAGCAGTTCTTC. The chain combines TRBV9 with TRBJ2-1; 13 bases line up with TRBD2. V shed 0 bases, J shed 0 bases, and the junction held 9 bases outside the gene matches. The CDR3 runs to 20 residues. CDR1 SGDLS and CDR2 YYNGEE come from the germline V gene.

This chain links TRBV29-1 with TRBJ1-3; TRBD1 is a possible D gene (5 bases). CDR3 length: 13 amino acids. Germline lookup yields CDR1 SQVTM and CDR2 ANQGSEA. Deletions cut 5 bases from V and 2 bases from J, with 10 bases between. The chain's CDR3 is CSVRSRAGNTIYF. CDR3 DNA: TGCAGCGTTAGATCCAGGGCTGGAAACACCATATATTTT.

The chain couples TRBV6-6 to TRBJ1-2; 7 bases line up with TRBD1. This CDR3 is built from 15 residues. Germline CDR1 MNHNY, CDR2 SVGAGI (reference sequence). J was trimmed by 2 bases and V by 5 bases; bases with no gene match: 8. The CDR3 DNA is TGTGCCAGCAGTCGCCTCGGGACAGACAACTATGGCTACACCTTC. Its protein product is CASSRLGTDNYGYTF.

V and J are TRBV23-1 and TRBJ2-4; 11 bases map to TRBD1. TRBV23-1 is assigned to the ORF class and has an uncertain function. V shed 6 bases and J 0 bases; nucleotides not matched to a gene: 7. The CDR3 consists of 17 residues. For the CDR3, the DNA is TGCGCCAGCAGGCGGACAGGGGGCGATTCAGCCAAAAACATTCAGTACTTC. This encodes CASRRTGGDSAKNIQYF.

CDR3 in DNA: TGCGCCAGCAGCCAAGAAATCATCCCGGGGGTCCAGCCCCAGCATTTT. Its protein is CASSQEIIPGVQPQHF. The chain couples TRBV4-3 to TRBJ1-5; TRBD1 is a possible D gene (5 bases). Germline CDR1 reads LGHNA; CDR2 reads YSLEER. The CDR3 spans 16 residues. Trimming left V 0 bases short and J 7 bases short, with 16 bases between.

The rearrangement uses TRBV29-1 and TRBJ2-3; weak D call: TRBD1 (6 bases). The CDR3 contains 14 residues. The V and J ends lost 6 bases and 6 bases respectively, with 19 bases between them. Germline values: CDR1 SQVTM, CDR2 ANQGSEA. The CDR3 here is CSVGYRVRVDTQYF. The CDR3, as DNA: TGCAGCGTCGGTTACAGGGTACGGGTGGATACGCAGTATTTT.

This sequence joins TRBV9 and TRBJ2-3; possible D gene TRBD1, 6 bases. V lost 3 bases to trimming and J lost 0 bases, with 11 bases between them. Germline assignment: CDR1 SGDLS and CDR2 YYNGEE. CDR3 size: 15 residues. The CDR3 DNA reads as TGTGCCAGCAGCGGAATGACAGGAAGCACAGATACGCAGTATTTT. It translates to CASSGMTGSTDTQYF.

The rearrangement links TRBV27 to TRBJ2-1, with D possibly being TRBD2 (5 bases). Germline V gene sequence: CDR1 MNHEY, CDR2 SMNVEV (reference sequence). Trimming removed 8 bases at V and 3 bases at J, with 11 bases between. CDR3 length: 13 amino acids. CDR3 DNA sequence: TGTGCCAGCCGCGGACTGGTCTACAATGAGCAGTTCTTC. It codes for CASRGLVYNEQFF.

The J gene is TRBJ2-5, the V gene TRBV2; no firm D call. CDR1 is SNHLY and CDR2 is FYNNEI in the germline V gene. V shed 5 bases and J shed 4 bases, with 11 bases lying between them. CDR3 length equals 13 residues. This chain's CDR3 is CASSYSPLETQYF. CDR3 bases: TGTGCCAGCAGTTATAGCCCTCTAGAGACCCAGTACTTC.

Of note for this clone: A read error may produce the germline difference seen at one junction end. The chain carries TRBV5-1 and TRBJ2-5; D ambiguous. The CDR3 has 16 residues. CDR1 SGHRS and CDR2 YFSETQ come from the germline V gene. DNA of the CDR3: TGCGCCGGCAGCCCTCTTGAGGCCCCCCAAGGAGAGACCCAGTACTTC. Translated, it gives CAGSPLEAPQGETQYF.

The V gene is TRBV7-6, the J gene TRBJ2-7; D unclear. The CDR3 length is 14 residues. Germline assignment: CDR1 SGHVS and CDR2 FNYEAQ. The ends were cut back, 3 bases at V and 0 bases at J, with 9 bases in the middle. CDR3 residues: CASSFSQDSYEQYF. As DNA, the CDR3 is TGTGCCAGCAGCTTCAGTCAAGACTCCTACGAGCAGTACTTC. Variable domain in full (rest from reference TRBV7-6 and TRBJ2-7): GAGVSQSPRYKVTKRGQDVALRCDPISGHVSLYWYRQALGQGPEFLTYFNYEAQQDKSGLPNDRFSAERPEGSISTLTIQRTEQRDSAMYRCASSFSQDSYEQYFGPGTRLTVT.

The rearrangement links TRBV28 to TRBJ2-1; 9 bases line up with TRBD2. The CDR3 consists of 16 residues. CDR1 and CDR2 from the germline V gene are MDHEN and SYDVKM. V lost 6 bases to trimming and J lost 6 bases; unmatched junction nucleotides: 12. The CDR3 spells CASSPPLAGILNEQFF. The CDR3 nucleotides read TGTGCCAGCAGCCCACCCCTAGCGGGGATTCTCAATGAGCAGTTCTTC. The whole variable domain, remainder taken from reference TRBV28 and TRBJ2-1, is DVKVTQSSRYLVKRTGEKVFLECVQDMDHENMFWYRQDPGLGLRLIYFSYDVKMKEKGDIPEGYSVSREKKERFSLILESASTNQTSMYLCASSPPLAGILNEQFFGPGTRLTVL.

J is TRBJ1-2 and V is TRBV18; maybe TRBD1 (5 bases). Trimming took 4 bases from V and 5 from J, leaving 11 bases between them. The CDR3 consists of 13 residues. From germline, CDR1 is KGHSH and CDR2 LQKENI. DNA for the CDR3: TGTGCCAGCTCACTTCAGGGCTTATATGGCTACACCTTC. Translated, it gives CASSLQGLYGYTF.

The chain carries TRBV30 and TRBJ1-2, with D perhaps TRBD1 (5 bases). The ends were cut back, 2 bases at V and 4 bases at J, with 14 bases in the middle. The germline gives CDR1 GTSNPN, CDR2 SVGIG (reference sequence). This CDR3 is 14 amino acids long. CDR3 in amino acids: CAWSYPGEPYGYTF. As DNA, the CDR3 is TGTGCCTGGAGTTATCCGGGGGAGCCCTATGGCTACACCTTC. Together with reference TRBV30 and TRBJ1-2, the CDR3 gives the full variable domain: SQTIHQWPATLVQPVGSPLSLECTVEGTSNPNLYWYRQAAGRGLQLLFYSVGIGQISSEVPQNLSASRPQDRQFILSSKKLLLSDSGFYLCAWSYPGEPYGYTFGSGTRLTVV.

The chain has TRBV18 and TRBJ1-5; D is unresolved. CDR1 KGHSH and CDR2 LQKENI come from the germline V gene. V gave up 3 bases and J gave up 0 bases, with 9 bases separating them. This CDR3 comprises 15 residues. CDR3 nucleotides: TGTGCCAGCTCACCTTTGGGGAGTAGCAATCAGCCCCAGCATTTT. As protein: CASSPLGSSNQPQHF.

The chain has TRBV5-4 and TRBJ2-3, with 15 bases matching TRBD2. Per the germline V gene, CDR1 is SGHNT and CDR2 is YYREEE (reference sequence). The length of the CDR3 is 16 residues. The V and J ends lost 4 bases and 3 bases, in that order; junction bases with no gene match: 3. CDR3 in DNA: TGTGCCAGCAGCCTTGGGACTAGCGGGGGGACAGATACGCAGTATTTT. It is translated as CASSLGTSGGTDTQYF. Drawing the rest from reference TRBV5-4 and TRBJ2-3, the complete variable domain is ETGVTQSPTHLIKTRGQQVTLRCSSQSGHNTVSWYQQALGQGPQFIFQYYREEENGRGNFPPRFSGLQFPNYSSELNVNALELDDSALYLCASSLGTSGGTDTQYFGPGTRLTVL.

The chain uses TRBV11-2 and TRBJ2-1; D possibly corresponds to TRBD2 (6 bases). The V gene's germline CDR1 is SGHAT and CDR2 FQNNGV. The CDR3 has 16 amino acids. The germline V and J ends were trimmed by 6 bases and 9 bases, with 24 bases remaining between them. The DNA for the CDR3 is TGTGCCAGCAGTTTGGCTCCGGGACTCCCACGGAGTGAGCAGTTCTTC. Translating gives CASSLAPGLPRSEQFF.

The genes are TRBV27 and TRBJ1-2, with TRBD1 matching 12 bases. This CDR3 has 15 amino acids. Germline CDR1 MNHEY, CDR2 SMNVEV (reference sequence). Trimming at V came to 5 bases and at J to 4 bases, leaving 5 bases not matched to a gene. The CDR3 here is CASSLGTGGIYGYTF. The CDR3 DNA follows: TGTGCCAGCAGTCTCGGGACAGGGGGCATCTATGGCTACACCTTC.

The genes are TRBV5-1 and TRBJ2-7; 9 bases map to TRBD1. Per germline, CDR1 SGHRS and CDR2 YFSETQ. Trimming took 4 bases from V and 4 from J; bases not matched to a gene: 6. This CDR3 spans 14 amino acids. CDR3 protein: CASSPTGGWYEQYF. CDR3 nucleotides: TGCGCCAGCAGCCCGACAGGGGGGTGGTACGAGCAGTACTTC.

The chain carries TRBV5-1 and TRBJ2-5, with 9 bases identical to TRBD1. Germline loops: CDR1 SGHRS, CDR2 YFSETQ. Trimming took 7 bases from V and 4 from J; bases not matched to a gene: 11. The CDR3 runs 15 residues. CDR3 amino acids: CASRLWDRALETQYF. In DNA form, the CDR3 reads TGCGCCAGCCGGCTCTGGGACAGGGCGCTAGAGACCCAGTACTTC.

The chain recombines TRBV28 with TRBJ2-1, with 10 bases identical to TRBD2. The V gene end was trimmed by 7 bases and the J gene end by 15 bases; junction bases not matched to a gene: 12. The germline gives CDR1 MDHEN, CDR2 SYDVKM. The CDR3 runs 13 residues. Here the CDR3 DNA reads TGTGCCAGCATTTCGCTAGCGGGAGAGAAACCGTTCTTC. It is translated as CASISLAGEKPFF.

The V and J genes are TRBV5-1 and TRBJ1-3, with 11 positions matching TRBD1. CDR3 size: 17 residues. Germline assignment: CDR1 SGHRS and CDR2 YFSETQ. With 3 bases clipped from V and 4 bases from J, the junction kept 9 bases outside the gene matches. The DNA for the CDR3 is TGCGCCAGCAGCTCACCGACCGGGACAGGGGGAGGAAACACCATATATTTT. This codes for CASSSPTGTGGGNTIYF.

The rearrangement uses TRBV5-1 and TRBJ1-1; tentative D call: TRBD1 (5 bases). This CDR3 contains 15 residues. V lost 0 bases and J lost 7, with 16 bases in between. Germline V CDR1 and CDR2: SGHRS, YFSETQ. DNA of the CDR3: TGCGCCAGCAGCTTGGGAGATCGGGGGGGGAATGAAGCTTTCTTT. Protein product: CASSLGDRGGNEAFF.

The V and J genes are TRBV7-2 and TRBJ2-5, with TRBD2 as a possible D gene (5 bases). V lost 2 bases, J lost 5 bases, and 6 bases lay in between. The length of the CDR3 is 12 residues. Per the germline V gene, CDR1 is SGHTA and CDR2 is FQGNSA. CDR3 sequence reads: CASSLPGETQYF. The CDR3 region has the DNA TGTGCCAGCAGCTTACCGGGGGAGACCCAGTACTTC. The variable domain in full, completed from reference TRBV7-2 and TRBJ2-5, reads GAGVSQSPSNKVTEKGKDVELRCDPISGHTALYWYRQSLGQGLEFLIYFQGNSAPDKSGLPSDRFSAERTGGSVSTLTIQRTQQEDSAVYLCASSLPGETQYFGPGTRLLVL.

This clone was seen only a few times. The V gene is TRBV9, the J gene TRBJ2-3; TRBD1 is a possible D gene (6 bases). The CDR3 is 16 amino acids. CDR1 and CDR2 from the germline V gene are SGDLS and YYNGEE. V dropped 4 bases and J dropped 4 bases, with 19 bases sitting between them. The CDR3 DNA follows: TGTGCCAGCAGCATCACCGGCCTAAGGGGGTCAGATACGCAGTATTTT. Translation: CASSITGLRGSDTQYF.

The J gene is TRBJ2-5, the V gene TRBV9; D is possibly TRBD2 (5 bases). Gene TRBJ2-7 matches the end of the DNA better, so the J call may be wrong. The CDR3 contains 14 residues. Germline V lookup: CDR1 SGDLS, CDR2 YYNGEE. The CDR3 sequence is CASSVALAGHEQYF. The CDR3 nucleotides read TGTGCCAGCAGCGTAGCTCTGGCGGGCCACGAGCAGTACTTC.

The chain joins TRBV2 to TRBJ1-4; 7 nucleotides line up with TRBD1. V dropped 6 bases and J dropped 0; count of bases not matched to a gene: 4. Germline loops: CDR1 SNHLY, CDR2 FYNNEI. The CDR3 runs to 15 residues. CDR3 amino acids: CASRRDRATNEKLFF. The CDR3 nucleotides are TGTGCCAGCAGAAGAGACAGGGCAACTAATGAAAAACTGTTTTTT.